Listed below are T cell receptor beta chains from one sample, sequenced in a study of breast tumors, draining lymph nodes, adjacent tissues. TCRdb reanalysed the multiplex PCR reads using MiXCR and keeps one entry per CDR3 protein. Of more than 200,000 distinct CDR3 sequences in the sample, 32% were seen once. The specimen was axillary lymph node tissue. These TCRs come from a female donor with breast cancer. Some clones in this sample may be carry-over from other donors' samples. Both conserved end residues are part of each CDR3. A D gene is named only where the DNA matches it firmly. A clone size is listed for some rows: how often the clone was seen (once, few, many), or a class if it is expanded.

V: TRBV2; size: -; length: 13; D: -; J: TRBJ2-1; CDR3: CASTEGSYNEQFF; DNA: TGTGCCAGCACTGAGGGGTCCTACAATGAGCAGTTCTTC
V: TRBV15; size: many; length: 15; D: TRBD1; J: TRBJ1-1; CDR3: CATSPGTGGKTEAFF; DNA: TGTGCCACCAGTCCCGGGACAGGGGGAAAAACTGAAGCTTTCTTT
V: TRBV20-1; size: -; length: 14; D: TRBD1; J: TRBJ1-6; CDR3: CSAPTRDRQSPLHF; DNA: TGCAGTGCACCTACCCGGGACAGACAGTCACCCCTCCACTTT
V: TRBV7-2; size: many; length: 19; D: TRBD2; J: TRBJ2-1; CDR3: CASSPGWEGPISSYNEQFF; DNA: TGTGCCAGCAGCCCAGGGTGGGAGGGCCCTATTAGCTCCTACAATGAGCAGTTCTTC
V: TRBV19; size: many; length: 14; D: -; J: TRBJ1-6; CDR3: CASSAGQYNSPLHF; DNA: TGTGCCAGTAGTGCCGGACAGTATAATTCACCCCTCCACTTT
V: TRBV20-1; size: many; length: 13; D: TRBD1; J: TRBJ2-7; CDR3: CSATLPGQDAFYF; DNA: TGCAGTGCTACCTTACCGGGACAGGACGCCTTCTACTTC
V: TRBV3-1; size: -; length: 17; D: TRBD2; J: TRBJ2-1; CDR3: CASSSPGTSGRYNEQFF; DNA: TGTGCCAGCAGCTCCCCTGGTACTAGCGGGAGATATAATGAGCAGTTCTTC
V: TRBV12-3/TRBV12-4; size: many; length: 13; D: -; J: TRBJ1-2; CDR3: CASSLRGAYGYTF; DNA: TGTGCCAGCAGTTTGCGGGGCGCCTATGGCTACACCTTC
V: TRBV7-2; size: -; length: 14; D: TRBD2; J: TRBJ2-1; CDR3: CASSRLAGDSEQLF; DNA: TGTGCCAGCAGCAGACTAGCGGGAGACAGTGAGCAGCTCTTC
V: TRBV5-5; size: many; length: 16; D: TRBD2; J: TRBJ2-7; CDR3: CASSLASASGAYEQYF; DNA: TGTGCCAGCAGCTTGGCCTCGGCTAGCGGAGCCTACGAGCAGTACTTC
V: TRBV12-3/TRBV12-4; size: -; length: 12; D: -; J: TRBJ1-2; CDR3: CASSPSQGGYTF; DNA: TGTGCCAGCAGCCCATCCCAGGGTGGCTACACCTTC
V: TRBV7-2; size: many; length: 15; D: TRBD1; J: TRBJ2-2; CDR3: CASSLTGGSTGELFF; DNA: TGTGCCAGCAGCTTAACAGGGGGCTCGACCGGGGAGCTGTTTTTT
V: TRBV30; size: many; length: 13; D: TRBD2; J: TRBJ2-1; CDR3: CAWNSGTRNEQFF; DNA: TGTGCCTGGAATTCCGGGACTAGAAATGAGCAGTTCTTC
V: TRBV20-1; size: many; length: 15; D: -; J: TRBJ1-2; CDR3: CSARGQGTRNYGYTF; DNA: TGCAGTGCTAGAGGACAAGGGACAAGAAACTATGGCTACACCTTC
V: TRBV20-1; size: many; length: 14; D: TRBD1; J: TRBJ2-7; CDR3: CSAGRDSHSYEQYF; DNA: TGCAGTGCCGGCCGGGACAGTCACTCCTACGAGCAGTACTTC
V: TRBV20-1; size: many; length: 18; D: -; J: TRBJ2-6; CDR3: CSATPPDYYPAGANVLTF; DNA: TGCAGTGCAACCCCCCCCGACTATTACCCCGCTGGGGCCAACGTCCTGACTTTC
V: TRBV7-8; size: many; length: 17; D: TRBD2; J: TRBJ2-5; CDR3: CASSGLSILGGKETQYF; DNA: TGTGCCAGCAGCGGCCTGAGTATTCTGGGGGGGAAAGAGACCCAGTACTTC
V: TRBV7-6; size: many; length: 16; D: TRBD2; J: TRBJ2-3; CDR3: CASSSVGLAGTDTQYF; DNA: TGTGCCAGCAGCTCCGTTGGACTAGCGGGGACAGATACGCAGTATTTT
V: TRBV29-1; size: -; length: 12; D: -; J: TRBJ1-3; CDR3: CSVQGTGNTIYF; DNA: TGCAGCGTTCAGGGGACCGGAAACACCATATATTTT
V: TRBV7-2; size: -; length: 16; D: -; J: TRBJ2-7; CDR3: CASSLGGSGGRDEQYF; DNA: TGTGCCAGCAGCTTAGGGGGGTCAGGGGGGCGTGACGAGCAGTACTTC
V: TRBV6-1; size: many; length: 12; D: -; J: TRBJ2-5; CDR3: CASSLLQETQYF; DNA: TGTGCCAGCAGTCTCCTCCAAGAGACCCAGTACTTC
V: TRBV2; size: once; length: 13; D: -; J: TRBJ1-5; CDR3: CASNFYNEQPQHF; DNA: TGTGCCAGCAACTTCTACAATGAGCAGCCCCAGCATTTT
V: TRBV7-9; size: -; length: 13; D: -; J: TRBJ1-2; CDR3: CTSSSGANYGYTF; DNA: TGTACCAGCTCCTCGGGGGCGAACTATGGCTACACCTTC
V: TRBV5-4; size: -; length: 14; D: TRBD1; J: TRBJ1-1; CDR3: CASSSQRQGQEAFF; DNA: TGTGCCAGCAGCTCACAAAGACAGGGTCAAGAAGCTTTCTTT
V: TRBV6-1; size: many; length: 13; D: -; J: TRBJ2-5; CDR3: CASSDRGWRTQYF; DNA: TGTGCCAGCAGTGACAGGGGTTGGCGGACCCAGTACTTC
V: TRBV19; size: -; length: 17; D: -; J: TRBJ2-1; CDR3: CASSMDLRGRRSNEQSF; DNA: TGTGCCAGTAGTATGGATCTTCGGGGGAGAAGGAGTAATGAGCAGTCCTTC
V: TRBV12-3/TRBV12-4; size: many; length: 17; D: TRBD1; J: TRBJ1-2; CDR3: CASSRPGQVGVNYGYTF; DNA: TGTGCCAGCAGTCGTCCGGGACAGGTGGGAGTTAACTATGGCTACACCTTC
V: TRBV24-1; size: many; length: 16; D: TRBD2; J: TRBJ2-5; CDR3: CATSDPGSGRGETQYF; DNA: TGTGCCACCAGTGACCCAGGTAGCGGGAGAGGGGAGACCCAGTACTTC
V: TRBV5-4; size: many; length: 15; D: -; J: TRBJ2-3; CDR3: CASSSREMVTDTQYF; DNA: TGTGCCAGCAGCTCGCGGGAAATGGTTACAGATACGCAGTATTTT
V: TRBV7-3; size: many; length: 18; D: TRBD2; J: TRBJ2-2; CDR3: CASSLRLAGGPGTGELFF; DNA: TGTGCCAGCAGCCTCCGACTAGCGGGAGGGCCGGGCACCGGGGAGCTGTTTTTT
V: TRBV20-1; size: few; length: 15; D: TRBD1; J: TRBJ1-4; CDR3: CSASPRTGGFQKLFF; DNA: TGCAGTGCTAGTCCTCGGACAGGGGGTTTTCAAAAACTGTTTTTT
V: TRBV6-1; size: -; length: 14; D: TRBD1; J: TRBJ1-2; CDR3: CASSLPGTAYGYTF; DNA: TGTGCCAGCAGTCTCCCCGGGACAGCCTATGGCTACACCTTC
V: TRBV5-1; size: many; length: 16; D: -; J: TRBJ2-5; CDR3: CASSFGTAIPQETQYF; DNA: TGCGCCAGCAGCTTCGGGACCGCAATCCCACAAGAGACCCAGTACTTC
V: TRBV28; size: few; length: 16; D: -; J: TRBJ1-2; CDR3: CASRFATGNGGRGYTF; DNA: TGTGCCAGCAGATTCGCCACAGGGAACGGTGGACGAGGCTACACCTTC
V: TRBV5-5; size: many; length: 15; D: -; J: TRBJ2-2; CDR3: CASRHGTSNTGELFF; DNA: TGTGCCAGCAGGCATGGGACTTCGAACACCGGGGAGCTGTTTTTT
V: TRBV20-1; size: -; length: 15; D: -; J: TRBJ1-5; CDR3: CSARGQAYSNQPQHF; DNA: TGCAGTGCTAGAGGACAGGCATATAGCAATCAGCCCCAGCATTTT
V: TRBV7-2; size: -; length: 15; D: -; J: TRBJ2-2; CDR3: CASSLTQGRSGELLF; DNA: TGTGCCAGCAGCTTAACACAGGGACGGTCTGGGGAGCTGCTTTTT
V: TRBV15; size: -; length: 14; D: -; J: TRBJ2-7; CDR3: CGTSRAQGPNEQHF; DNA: TGTGGCACCAGCAGAGCACAGGGACCGAACGAGCAGCACTTC
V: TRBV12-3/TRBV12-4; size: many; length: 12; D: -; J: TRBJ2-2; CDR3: CARFPGAGELFF; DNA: TGTGCCAGGTTTCCAGGGGCCGGGGAGCTGTTTTTT
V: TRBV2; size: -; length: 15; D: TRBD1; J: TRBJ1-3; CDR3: CASIRTGSSGNTIYF; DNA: TGTGCCAGCATTCGGACAGGATCCTCTGGAAACACCATATATTTT
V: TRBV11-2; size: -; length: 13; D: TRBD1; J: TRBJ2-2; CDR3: CASSQQGAGELFF; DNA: TGTGCCAGCAGCCAACAGGGGGCCGGGGAGCTGTTTTTT